This T cell receptor (beta chain) stems from a study of persistence of HIV-infected CD4 T cells. The wider study: Donors were ART-treated; their CMV- and Gag-responding CD4+ T cells were isolated. Blood samples, up to about 180 mL, came from multiple time points, except two leukapheresis donors sampled once.

Overlapping HIV-1 Gag 15-mer peptides at approximately 0.96 ug per peptide per mL were used. Memory cells lacking CD40L and CD69 with high CD45RO were sorted. Sequencing used immunoSEQ version 4 in survey mode. Clones were sequenced by immunoSEQ multiplex PCR, and TCRdb holds only the in-frame ones, with some missing. The sample lists about 41,000 clones; around 78% were seen once. In the case of this clone: The antigen remains unidentified.

The study's findings and limits: Degenerate expanded CDR3beta sequences were enriched among CMV- and Gag-responding cells.

The sequence came from an adult man with HIV who was CMV-seropositive. Sequenced material: CD4+ T cells sorted from PBMCs after roughly 18-hour stimulation, taken from a patient who received antiretroviral therapy.

The CDR3 region has the DNA TGTGCCAGCAGTGAAAACTCCAGGCCCCAGCATTTT. Protein product: CASSENSRPQHF. The chain joins TRBV6-1 to TRBJ1-5; D call uncertain. Germline lookup yields CDR1 MNHNS and CDR2 SASEGT. V lost 2 bases and J lost 9, with 8 bases in between. This CDR3 spans 12 amino acids.